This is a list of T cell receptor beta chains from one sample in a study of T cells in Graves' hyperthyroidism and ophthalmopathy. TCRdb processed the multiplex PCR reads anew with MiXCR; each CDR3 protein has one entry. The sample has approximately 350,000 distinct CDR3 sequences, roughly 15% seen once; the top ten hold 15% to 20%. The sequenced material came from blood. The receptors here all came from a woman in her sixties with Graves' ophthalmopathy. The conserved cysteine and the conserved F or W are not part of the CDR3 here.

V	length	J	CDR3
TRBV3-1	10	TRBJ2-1	ASSQVGGEQF
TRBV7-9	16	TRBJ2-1	ASSLIQGAASSYNEQF
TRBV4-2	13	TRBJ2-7	ASRQGTNSAYEQY
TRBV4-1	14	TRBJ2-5	ASSPMRLAGQETQY
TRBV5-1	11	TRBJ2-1	ASSAWTENEQF
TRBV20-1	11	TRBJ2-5	SARLGVEETQY
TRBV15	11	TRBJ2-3	ATSIEIADTQY
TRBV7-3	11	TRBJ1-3	ASSNDGGNTIY
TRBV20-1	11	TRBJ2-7	SARGRVRYEQY
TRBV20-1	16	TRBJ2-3	SARDPGLAAQAGDTQY
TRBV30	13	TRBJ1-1	AWSALSPRNTEAF
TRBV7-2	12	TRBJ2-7	ASSLDHTPYEQY
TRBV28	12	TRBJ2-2	ATSETGDTGELF
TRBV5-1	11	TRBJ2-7	ASRTSGGYEQY
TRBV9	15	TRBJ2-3	ASSGRTGPRSTDTQY
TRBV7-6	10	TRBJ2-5	ASSLIEGTQY
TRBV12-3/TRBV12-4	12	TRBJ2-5	ASSLKLRGETQY
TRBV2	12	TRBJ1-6	ASSPGRGYSPLH
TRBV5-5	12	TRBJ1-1	ASSVTGRNTEAF
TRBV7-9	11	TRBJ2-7	ASSLGGLAQQY
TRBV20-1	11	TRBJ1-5	SATTRGSQPQH
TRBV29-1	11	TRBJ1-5	SVQGPRDSPQH
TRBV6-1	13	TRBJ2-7	ASSPLAGVEFEQY
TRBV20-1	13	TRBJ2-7	SARGGRGGSYEQY
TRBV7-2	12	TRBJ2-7	ASSPGLGAPEQY
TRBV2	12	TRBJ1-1	ASSERGPDTEAF
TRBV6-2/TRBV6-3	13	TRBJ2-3	ASSPDRAGTDTQY
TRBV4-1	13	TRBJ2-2	ASSQELSRGGELF
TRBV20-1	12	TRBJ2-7	SAPVASLWNEQY
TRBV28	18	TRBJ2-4	ASSLIGTGVGRGGLDIQY
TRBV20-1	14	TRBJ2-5	SARDPSTSGTRTQY
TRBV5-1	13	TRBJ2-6	ASRDSTVGANVLT
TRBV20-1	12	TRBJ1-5	SARDRDRGQPQH
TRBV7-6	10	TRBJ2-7	ASSRAGDEQY
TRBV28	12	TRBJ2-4	ASRPAGRGNIQY
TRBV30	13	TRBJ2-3	AWERWGTTSDTQY
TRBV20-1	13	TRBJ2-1	SATPASGSYNEQF
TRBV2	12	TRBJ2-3	ASSEAAGGDTQY
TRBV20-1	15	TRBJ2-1	SARPRAGDSSRNEQF
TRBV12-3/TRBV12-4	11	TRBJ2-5	ASRTGDGETQY
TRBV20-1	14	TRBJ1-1	SARSGTGGMNTEAF
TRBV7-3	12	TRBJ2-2	ASSNLGGTGELF
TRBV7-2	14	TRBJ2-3	ASSLERTSYPDTQY
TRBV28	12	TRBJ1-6	ASSLSTVNSPLH
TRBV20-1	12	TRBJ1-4	SASSGGTYEKLF
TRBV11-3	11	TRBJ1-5	ASSNDRGQPQH